This TCR beta chain comes out of a study of CD8+CD57+ T cells in acquired aplastic anemia. About the research overall: Sorted CD4+ plus CD8+ cells gave DNA averaging roughly 2.9 ug. Study-level points and caveats: With respect to CD8+ Simpson's diversity, patients and controls did not differ significantly.

This clonotype was seen a handful of times. Its antigen is not known. Researchers used genomic DNA as the template to profile TCR beta VDJ and CDR3. Each CDR3 protein is one row after TCRdb ran MiXCR on the reads. The repertoire includes around 210,000 distinct CDR3 sequences, roughly 60% of them detected once, and about 60% sits in the top ten. Patients chosen for sequencing had CD8+CD57+ cells that had expanded, as shown by flow cytometry. The clonotype originates from a human donor with aplastic anemia. The source material was sorted CD4+, CD8+, or CD8+CD57+ T cells (not recorded which) from PBMCs.

The CDR3 loop is CASSLIGTASGALSYEQYF. As DNA, the CDR3 is TGCGCCAGCAGCCTTATAGGTACAGCTAGCGGGGCGCTCTCCTACGAGCAGTACTTC. The chain combines TRBV4-1 with TRBJ2-7, with 9 bases aligning to TRBD2. This CDR3 spans 19 amino acids. CDR1 and CDR2 from the germline V gene are MGHRA and YSYEKL. V lost 4 bases to trimming and J lost 0 bases; unmatched junction nucleotides: 16.